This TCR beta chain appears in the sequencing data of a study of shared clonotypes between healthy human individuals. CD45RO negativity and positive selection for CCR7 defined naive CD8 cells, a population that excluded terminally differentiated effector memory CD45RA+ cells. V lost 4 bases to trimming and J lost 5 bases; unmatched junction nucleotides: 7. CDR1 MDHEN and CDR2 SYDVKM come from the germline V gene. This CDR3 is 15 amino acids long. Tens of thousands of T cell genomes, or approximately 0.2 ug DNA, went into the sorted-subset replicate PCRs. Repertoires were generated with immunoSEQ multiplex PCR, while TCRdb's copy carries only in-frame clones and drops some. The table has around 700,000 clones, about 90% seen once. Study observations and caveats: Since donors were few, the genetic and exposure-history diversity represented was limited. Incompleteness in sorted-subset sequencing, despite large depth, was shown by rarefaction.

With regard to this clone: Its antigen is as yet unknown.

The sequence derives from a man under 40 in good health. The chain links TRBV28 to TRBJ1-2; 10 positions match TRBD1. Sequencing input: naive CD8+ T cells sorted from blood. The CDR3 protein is CASSSPADRGYGYTF. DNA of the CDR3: TGTGCCAGCAGTTCGCCGGCGGACAGGGGGTATGGCTACACCTTC.